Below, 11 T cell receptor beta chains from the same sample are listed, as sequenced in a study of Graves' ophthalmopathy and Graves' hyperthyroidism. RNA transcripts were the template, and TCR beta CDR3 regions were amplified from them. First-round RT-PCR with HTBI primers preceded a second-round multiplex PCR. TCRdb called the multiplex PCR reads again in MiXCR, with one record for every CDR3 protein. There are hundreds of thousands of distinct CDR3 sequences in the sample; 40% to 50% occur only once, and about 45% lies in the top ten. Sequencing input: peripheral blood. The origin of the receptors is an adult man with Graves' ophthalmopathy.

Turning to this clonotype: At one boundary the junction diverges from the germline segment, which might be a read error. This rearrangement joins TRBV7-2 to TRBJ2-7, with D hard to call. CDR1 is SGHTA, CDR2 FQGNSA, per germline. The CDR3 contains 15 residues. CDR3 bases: TGTGCCGGCAGCTTGGCCCTCGGACGCACCTACGAGCAGTACTTC. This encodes CAGSLALGRTYEQYF.

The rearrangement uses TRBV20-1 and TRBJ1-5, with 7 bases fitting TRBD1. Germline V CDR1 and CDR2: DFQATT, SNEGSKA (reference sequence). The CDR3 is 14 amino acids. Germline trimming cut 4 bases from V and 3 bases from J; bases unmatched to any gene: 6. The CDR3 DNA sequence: TGCAGTGCTACCCACAGGGGACCCAATCAGCCCCAGCATTTT. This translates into CSATHRGPNQPQHF.

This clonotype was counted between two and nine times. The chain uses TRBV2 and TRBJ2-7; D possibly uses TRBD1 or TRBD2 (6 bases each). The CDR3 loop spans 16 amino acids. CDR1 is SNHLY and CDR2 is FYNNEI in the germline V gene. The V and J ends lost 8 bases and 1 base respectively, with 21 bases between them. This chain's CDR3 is CASLGGRSTGSYEQYF. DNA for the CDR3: TGTGCCAGCCTTGGAGGGCGATCGACAGGTTCCTACGAGCAGTACTTC. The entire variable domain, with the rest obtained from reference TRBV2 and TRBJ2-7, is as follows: EPEVTQTPSHQVTQMGQEVILRCVPISNHLYFYWYRQILGQKVEFLVSFYNNEISEKSEIFDDQFSVERPDGSNFTLKIRSTKLEDSAMYFCASLGGRSTGSYEQYFGPGTRLTVT.

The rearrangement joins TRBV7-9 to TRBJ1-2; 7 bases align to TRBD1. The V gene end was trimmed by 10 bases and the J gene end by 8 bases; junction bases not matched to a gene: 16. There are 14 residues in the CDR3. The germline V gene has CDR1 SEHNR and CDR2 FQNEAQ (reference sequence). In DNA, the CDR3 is TGTGCCACCCTCCGACAGGGTGGTACATACGGCTACACCTTC. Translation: CATLRQGGTYGYTF.

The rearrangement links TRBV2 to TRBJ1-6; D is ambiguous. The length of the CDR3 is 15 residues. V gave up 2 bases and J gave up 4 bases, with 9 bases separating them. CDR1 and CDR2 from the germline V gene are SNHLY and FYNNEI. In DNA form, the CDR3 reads TGTGCCAGCAGTGAACGGTCCCTTTATAATTCACCCCTCCACTTT. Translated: CASSERSLYNSPLHF. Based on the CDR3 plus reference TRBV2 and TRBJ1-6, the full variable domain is EPEVTQTPSHQVTQMGQEVILRCVPISNHLYFYWYRQILGQKVEFLVSFYNNEISEKSEIFDDQFSVERPDGSNFTLKIRSTKLEDSAMYFCASSERSLYNSPLHFGNGTRLTVT.

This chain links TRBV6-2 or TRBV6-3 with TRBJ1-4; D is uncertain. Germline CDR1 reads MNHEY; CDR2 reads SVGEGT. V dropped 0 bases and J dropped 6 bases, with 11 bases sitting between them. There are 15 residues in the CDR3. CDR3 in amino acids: CASSYSRPGYEKLFF. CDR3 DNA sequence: TGTGCCAGCAGTTACTCACGTCCGGGGTATGAAAAACTGTTTTTT.

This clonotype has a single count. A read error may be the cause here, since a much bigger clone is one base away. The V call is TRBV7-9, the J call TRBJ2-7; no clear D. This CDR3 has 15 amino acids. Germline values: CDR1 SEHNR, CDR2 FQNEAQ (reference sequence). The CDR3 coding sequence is TGTGCCGGCAGCCACCAGGCGTTGCTCCCCTACGAGCAGTACTTC. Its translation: CAGSHQALLPYEQYF.

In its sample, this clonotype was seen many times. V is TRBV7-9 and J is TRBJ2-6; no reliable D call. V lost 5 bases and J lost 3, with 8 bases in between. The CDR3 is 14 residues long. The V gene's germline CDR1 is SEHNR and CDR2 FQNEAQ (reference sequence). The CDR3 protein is CASSPLLGANVLTF. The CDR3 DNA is TGTGCCAGCAGCCCTCTACTTGGGGCCAACGTCCTGACTTTC.

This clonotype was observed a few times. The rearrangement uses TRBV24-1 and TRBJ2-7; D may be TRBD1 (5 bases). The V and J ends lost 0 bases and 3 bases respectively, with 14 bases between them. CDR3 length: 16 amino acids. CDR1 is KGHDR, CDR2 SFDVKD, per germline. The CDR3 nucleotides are TGTGCCACCAGTGATTTGCCGGACACGACCCTCTACGAGCAGTACTTC. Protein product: CATSDLPDTTLYEQYF.

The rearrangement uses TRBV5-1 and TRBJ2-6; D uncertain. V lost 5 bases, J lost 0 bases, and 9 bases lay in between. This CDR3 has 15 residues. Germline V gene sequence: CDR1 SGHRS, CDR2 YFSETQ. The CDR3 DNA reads TGCGCCAGCAGGCTGGGAATCTCTGGGGCCAACGTCCTGACTTTC. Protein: CASRLGISGANVLTF.

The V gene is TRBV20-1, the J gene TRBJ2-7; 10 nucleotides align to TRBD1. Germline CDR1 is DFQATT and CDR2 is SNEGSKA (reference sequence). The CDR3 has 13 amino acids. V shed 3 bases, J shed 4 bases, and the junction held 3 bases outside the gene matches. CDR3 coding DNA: TGCAGTGCTAGGGGACAGGGGTGGTACGAGCAGTACTTC. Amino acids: CSARGQGWYEQYF.